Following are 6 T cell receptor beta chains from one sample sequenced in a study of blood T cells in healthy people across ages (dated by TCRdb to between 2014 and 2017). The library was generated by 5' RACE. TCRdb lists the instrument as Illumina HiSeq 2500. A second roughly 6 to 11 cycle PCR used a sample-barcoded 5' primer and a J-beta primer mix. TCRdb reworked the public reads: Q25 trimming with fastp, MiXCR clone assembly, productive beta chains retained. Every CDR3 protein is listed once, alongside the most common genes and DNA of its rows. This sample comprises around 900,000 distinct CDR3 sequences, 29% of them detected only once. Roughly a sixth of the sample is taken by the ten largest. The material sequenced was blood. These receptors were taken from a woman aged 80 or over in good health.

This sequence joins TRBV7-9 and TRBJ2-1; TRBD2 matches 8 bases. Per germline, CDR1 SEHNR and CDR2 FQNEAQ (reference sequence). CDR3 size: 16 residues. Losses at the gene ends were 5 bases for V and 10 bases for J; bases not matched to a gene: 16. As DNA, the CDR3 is TGTGCCAGCAGCATCACGGGGGGGGCCGGGGTTTGGGAGCAGTTCTTC. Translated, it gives CASSITGGAGVWEQFF. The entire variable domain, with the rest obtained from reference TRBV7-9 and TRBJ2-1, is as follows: DTGVSQNPRHKITKRGQNVTFRCDPISEHNRLYWYRQTLGQGPEFLTYFQNEAQLEKSRLLSDRFSAERPKGSFSTLEIQRTEQGDSAMYLCASSITGGAGVWEQFFGPGTRLTVL.

The CDR3 reads CASSWTSGRASDTQYF. The CDR3 DNA reads TGTGCCAGCAGCTGGACTAGCGGGAGGGCCTCAGATACGCAGTATTTT. This chain connects TRBV11-2 to TRBJ2-3, with 15 nucleotides matching TRBD2. In germline, CDR1 is SGHAT, CDR2 FQNNGV. V shed 4 bases and J 4 bases; nucleotides not matched to a gene: 3. The CDR3 is made up of 16 amino acids.

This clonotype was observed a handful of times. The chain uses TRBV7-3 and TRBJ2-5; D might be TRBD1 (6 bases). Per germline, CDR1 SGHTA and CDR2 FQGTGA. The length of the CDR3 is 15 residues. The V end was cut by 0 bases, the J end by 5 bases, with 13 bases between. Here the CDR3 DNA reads TGTGCCAGCAGCTTAACACAGGGTAGTGGGGAGACCCAGTACTTC. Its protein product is CASSLTQGSGETQYF.

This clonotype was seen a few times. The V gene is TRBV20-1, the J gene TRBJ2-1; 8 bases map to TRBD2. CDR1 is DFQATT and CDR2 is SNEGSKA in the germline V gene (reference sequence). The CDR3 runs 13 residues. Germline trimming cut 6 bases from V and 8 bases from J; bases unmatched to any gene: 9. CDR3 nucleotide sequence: TGCAGTGCCCATTTGGGACTAGGAGATGAGCAGTTCTTC. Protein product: CSAHLGLGDEQFF.

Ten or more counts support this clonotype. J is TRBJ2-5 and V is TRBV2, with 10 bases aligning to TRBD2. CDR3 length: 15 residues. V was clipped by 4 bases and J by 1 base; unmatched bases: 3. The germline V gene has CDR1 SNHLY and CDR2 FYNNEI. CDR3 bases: TGTGCCAGCAGTGTTAGCGGGGGGCCCCAAGAGACCCAGTACTTC. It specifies CASSVSGGPQETQYF. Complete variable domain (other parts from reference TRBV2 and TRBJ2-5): EPEVTQTPSHQVTQMGQEVILRCVPISNHLYFYWYRQILGQKVEFLVSFYNNEISEKSEIFDDQFSVERPDGSNFTLKIRSTKLEDSAMYFCASSVSGGPQETQYFGPGTRLLVL.

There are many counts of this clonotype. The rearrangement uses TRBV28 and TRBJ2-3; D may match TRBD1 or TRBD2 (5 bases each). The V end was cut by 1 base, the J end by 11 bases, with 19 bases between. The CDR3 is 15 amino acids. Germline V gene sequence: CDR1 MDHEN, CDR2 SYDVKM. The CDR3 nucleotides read TGTGCCAGCAGTTTATTGGGTGGGGACCTTTATGAGCAGTATTTT. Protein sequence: CASSLLGGDLYEQYF.